These 20 T cell receptor beta chains share one sample of origin, sequenced in a study of blood T cell repertoires in COVID-19. Profiling relied on immunoSEQ multiplex PCR, and the TCRdb table lists in-frame clones only, not all of them. Among about 240,000 clones, 70% to 90% were seen once, and the ten largest hold roughly 0.8%. Sample: peripheral blood. The receptors derive from a woman aged 25 to 39 with acute or convalescent COVID-19.

The rearrangement links TRBV5-6 to TRBJ2-6; D uncertain. The CDR3 runs to 15 residues. CDR1 is SGHDT, CDR2 YYEEEE, per germline. The ends were cut back, 2 bases at V and 0 bases at J, with 6 bases in the middle. This chain's CDR3 is CASSFGLSGANVLTF. CDR3 in DNA: TGTGCCAGCAGCTTCGGTCTCTCTGGGGCCAACGTCCTGACTTTC.

This clone appeared many times. The chain employs TRBV9 and TRBJ2-5, with TRBD2 matching 10 bases. CDR1 is SGDLS and CDR2 is YYNGEE in the germline V gene. V lost 4 bases to trimming and J lost 4 bases; unmatched junction nucleotides: 7. The length of the CDR3 is 15 residues. The CDR3 nucleotides are TGTGCCAGCAGCCCAAGCGGGAGGGGGCCAGAGACCCAGTACTTC. Protein: CASSPSGRGPETQYF.

CDR3 coding DNA: TGCGCCAGCAGCCCGACAGGGGGCAACAATCAGCCCCAGCATTTT. Protein: CASSPTGGNNQPQHF. The chain is built from TRBV5-1 and TRBJ1-5; 10 nucleotides align to TRBD1. The CDR3 sequence is 15 residues long. J lost 3 bases, V lost 4 bases, and 4 bases had no gene match. In germline, CDR1 is SGHRS, CDR2 YFSETQ.

This CDR3 reads CASSGGTSGTDSYEQYF. CDR3 nucleotide sequence: TGTGCCAGCAGTGGTGGGACTAGCGGGACCGACTCCTACGAGCAGTACTTC. The chain combines TRBV2 with TRBJ2-7; 13 bases are shared with TRBD2. Trimming cost V 4 bases and J 0 bases; bases outside gene matches: 6. CDR1 and CDR2 (germline): SNHLY, FYNNEI. This CDR3 has 17 amino acids.

The chain uses TRBV7-2 and TRBJ2-3, with TRBD2 matching 10 bases. V shed 2 bases, J shed 1 base, and the junction held 6 bases outside the gene matches. There are 17 residues in the CDR3. CDR1 SGHTA and CDR2 FQGNSA come from the germline V gene. For the CDR3, the DNA is TGTGCCAGCAGCTTAACCCGACTAGCGGGCCGCACAGATACGCAGTATTTT. Protein: CASSLTRLAGRTDTQYF.

The chain recombines TRBV20-1 with TRBJ2-7; D is possibly TRBD2 (6 bases). CDR1 and CDR2 from the germline V gene are DFQATT and SNEGSKA (reference sequence). This CDR3 is 11 amino acids long. V gave up 5 bases and J gave up 7 bases, with 12 bases separating them. The CDR3 coding sequence is TGCAGTGCTTCGATAGCGGTTGAGCAGTACTTC. Its protein is CSASIAVEQYF.

The count of this clone is one. This chain connects TRBV4-2 to TRBJ2-1; 9 nucleotides line up with TRBD2. V was clipped by 1 base and J by 2 bases; unmatched bases: 9. The CDR3 is 18 residues long. CDR1 LGHNA and CDR2 YNFKEQ come from the germline V gene. CDR3 sequence reads: CASSQVAQSGRTYNEQFF. In DNA, the CDR3 is TGTGCCAGCAGCCAAGTAGCCCAGAGCGGGAGGACCTACAATGAGCAGTTCTTC.

The chain joins TRBV6-2 or TRBV6-3 to TRBJ2-1, with a tentative D call TRBD2 (7 bases). The CDR3 loop spans 13 amino acids. V was clipped by 6 bases and J by 15 bases, with 21 bases between them. The germline V gene has CDR1 MNHEY and CDR2 SVGEGT. The CDR3: CASSPHVRGRGFF. Written as DNA, the CDR3 is TGTGCCAGCAGCCCACACGTGCGGGGGCGCGGGTTCTTC.

The chain uses TRBV6-1 and TRBJ1-6; maybe TRBD1 (6 bases). V was cut by 1 base and J by 10 bases, with 14 bases left in between. The CDR3 spans 15 residues. Germline CDR1 is MNHNS and CDR2 is SASEGT. CDR3 sequence (DNA): TGTGCCAGCAGTGAAGGAGGGGGATCGAACTCACCCCTCCACTTT. Protein sequence: CASSEGGGSNSPLHF.

The chain joins TRBV9 to TRBJ2-7; 8 bases fit TRBD2. This CDR3 has 16 residues. V dropped 0 bases and J dropped 7; count of bases not matched to a gene: 12. Germline V gene data show CDR1 as SGDLS and CDR2 as YYNGEE. CDR3 DNA: TGTGCCAGCAGCGTAGGAGGACGGGAGGGCCGTCTTGAGCAGTACTTC. It specifies CASSVGGREGRLEQYF.

The V gene is TRBV7-9, the J gene TRBJ2-7, with 9 bases lining up with TRBD1. The CDR3 is 14 amino acids. Germline V CDR1 and CDR2: SEHNR, FQNEAQ (reference sequence). V lost 5 bases, J lost 3 bases, and 5 bases stayed unmatched. The CDR3 DNA reads as TGTGCCAGCAGCCCCGGGACAGGGTACTACGAGCAGTACTTC. This translates into CASSPGTGYYEQYF.

In the case of this clone: Other DNA sequences in this specimen translate into the identical CDR3. The gene calls are TRBV20-1 and TRBJ2-5, with a possible D match to TRBD2 (6 bases). V was shortened by 3 bases and J by 5 bases, with 16 bases between the two germline ends. This CDR3 region has 14 residues. CDR1 and CDR2 (germline): DFQATT, SNEGSKA (reference sequence). CDR3 amino acids: CSASSAGRGETQYF. CDR3 sequence (DNA): TGCAGTGCTAGTTCGGCGGGCCGGGGGGAGACCCAGTACTTC.

The chain carries TRBV12-5 and TRBJ1-2, with D hard to call. CDR1 and CDR2 (germline): LGHNT, FRNRAP. Trimming left V 2 bases short and J 3 bases short, with 13 bases between. The CDR3 runs to 15 residues. The CDR3 sequence: CASGLSSAVYYGYTF. In DNA form, the CDR3 reads TGTGCTAGTGGTTTGAGTTCGGCGGTCTACTATGGCTACACCTTC.

A single count supports this clone. CDR3 loop: CASSFGTGGMMNTEAFF. CDR3 DNA: TGTGCCAGCAGTTTCGGGACAGGAGGTATGATGAACACTGAAGCTTTCTTT. The V and J genes are TRBV6-2 or TRBV6-3 and TRBJ1-1, with 8 bases identical to TRBD1. The germline V gene has CDR1 MNHEY and CDR2 SVGEGT. CDR3 length: 17 amino acids. With V trimmed by 4 bases and J by 0 bases, 10 bases remained unmatched.

This CDR3 is CAISDRLTQYF. Written as DNA, the CDR3 is TGTGCCATCAGTGACAGGCTGACCCAGTACTTC. This rearrangement joins TRBV10-3 to TRBJ2-5; D is undetermined. V was shortened by 3 bases and J by 7 bases, with 6 bases between the two germline ends. This CDR3 spans 11 amino acids. CDR1 and CDR2 from the germline V gene are ENHRY and SYGVKD.

In its sample, this clone was seen once. This sequence joins TRBV24-1 and TRBJ2-7; 8 bases agree with TRBD1. V was clipped by 4 bases and J by 0 bases; unmatched bases: 7. Per germline, CDR1 KGHDR and CDR2 SFDVKD. The CDR3 loop spans 16 amino acids. The CDR3 DNA follows: TGTGCCACCAGTGACCCCGGGACAGGATCCTCCTACGAGCAGTACTTC. As protein: CATSDPGTGSSYEQYF.

V and J are TRBV5-1 and TRBJ2-5; D gene uncertain. CDR1 is SGHRS and CDR2 is YFSETQ in the germline V gene. The CDR3 runs 11 residues. Trimming left V 3 bases short and J 3 bases short, with 3 bases between. As DNA, the CDR3 is TGCGCCAGCAGCTCAAAAGAGACCCAGTACTTC. Its protein is CASSSKETQYF.

The rearrangement joins TRBV6-1 to TRBJ1-2, with D perhaps matching TRBD1 (5 bases). CDR3 length: 14 residues. V lost 1 base, J lost 3 bases, and 9 bases lay in between. In germline, CDR1 is MNHNS, CDR2 SASEGT. This chain's CDR3 is CASSEGRVHYGYTF. CDR3 sequence (DNA): TGTGCCAGCAGTGAAGGCAGGGTTCACTATGGCTACACCTTC.

The gene calls are TRBV10-3 and TRBJ2-1, with 7 bases fitting TRBD2. V trimming: 4 bases; J trimming: 6 bases; junction bases outside the gene matches: 6. CDR1 and CDR2 (germline): ENHRY, SYGVKD. The CDR3 covers 14 residues. In nucleotides, the CDR3 is TGTGCCATCAGTGCGGGGGGTTTGGGCAATGAGCAGTTCTTC. It specifies CAISAGGLGNEQFF.

J is TRBJ2-7 and V is TRBV6-2 or TRBV6-3; 10 nucleotides match TRBD2. The CDR3 is 16 residues long. Germline lookup yields CDR1 MNHEY and CDR2 SVGEGT. J lost 4 bases, V lost 4 bases, and 10 bases had no gene match. The chain's CDR3 is CASSFGLAAQGYEQYF. The CDR3 bases are TGTGCCAGCAGTTTCGGACTAGCGGCTCAGGGGTACGAGCAGTACTTC.